This T cell receptor (beta chain) derives from a study of blood T cell repertoires in COVID-19. TCRdb's copy holds only in-frame clones and misses some; the assay was immunoSEQ multiplex PCR. The repertoire includes about 150,000 clones, 80% of them detected once, and about 5% sits in the top ten. V was cut by 3 bases and J by 2 bases, with 8 bases left in between. This CDR3 has 14 amino acids. CDR1 and CDR2 from the germline V gene are LNHDA and SQIVND (reference sequence). The receptor was isolated from a woman aged 50 to 60 with acute or convalescent COVID-19. The chain uses TRBV19 and TRBJ1-5; a weak D match, TRBD1 (6 bases). The source material was peripheral blood. The CDR3 reads CASSMRQGNQPQHF. The CDR3 DNA follows: TGTGCCAGTAGTATGAGACAGGGCAATCAGCCCCAGCATTTT.